A single sample is the source of the 23 T cell receptor beta chains below, sequenced in a study of blood T cell repertoires in COVID-19. Some clones are missing from TCRdb's copy, which holds only in-frame ones; the method was immunoSEQ multiplex PCR. The sample has 400,000 or so clones; about 90% are singletons. The source material was PBMCs or T cells enriched from blood (not recorded which). Receptors originate from a man in his late teens or twenties who had recovered from COVID-19.

With regard to this clone: The sample holds other DNA sequences that translate to the same CDR3. V and J are TRBV6-5 and TRBJ1-5; D remains unclear. CDR1 is MNHEY and CDR2 is SVGAGI in the germline V gene. The V gene lost 6 bases and the J gene lost 4 bases, with 10 bases spanning the gap. The CDR3 has 13 amino acids. The CDR3 protein is CASSRTENQPQHF. The DNA of the CDR3 is TGTGCCAGCAGCCGCACAGAAAATCAGCCCCAGCATTTT.

V is TRBV29-1 and J is TRBJ1-1; the D gene is possibly TRBD1 (5 bases). The CDR3 has 13 residues. Germline V gene lookup returns CDR1 SQVTM and CDR2 ANQGSEA. Trimming removed 7 bases from V and 1 base from J, with 13 bases in between. The CDR3 loop is CSARRGGNTEAFF. The CDR3 nucleotides are TGCAGCGCGCGGCGGGGCGGGAACACTGAAGCTTTCTTT. Full variable domain (outside the CDR3, taken from reference TRBV29-1 and TRBJ1-1): SAVISQKPSRDICQRGTSLTIQCQVDSQVTMMFWYRQQPGQSLTLIATANQGSEATYESGFVIDKFPISRPNLTFSTLTVSNMSPEDSSIYLCSARRGGNTEAFFGQGTRLTVV.

The chain is built from TRBV10-3 and TRBJ1-1; 7 bases align to TRBD1. J lost 5 bases, V lost 2 bases, and 5 bases had no gene match. This CDR3 is 14 amino acids long. CDR1 is ENHRY, CDR2 SYGVKD, per germline. This CDR3 is CAISETTGVTEAFF. The CDR3 DNA is TGTGCCATCAGTGAGACTACAGGGGTTACTGAAGCTTTCTTT.

The V call is TRBV7-2, the J call TRBJ2-1; TRBD2 agrees at 7 bases. Germline V lookup: CDR1 SGHTA, CDR2 FQGNSA. The junction had 9 bases not matched to a gene; V was cut back by 1 base and J by 3 bases. CDR3 length equals 17 residues. The CDR3: CASSLDLGGISYNEQFF. The CDR3 coding sequence is TGTGCCAGCAGCTTAGACCTCGGGGGGATAAGCTACAATGAGCAGTTCTTC.

In its sample, this clone was seen a few times. V is TRBV30 and J is TRBJ1-3; no definite D call. The germline V gene encodes CDR1 GTSNPN and CDR2 SVGIG (reference sequence). The CDR3 consists of 13 residues. V was cut by 3 bases and J by 3 bases, with 9 bases left in between. DNA for the CDR3: TGTGCCTGGAGGGGAGGCAGTGGAAACACCATATATTTT. The encoded protein is CAWRGGSGNTIYF.

J is TRBJ2-7 and V is TRBV2; tentative D call: TRBD1 (6 bases). The CDR3 contains 16 residues. V lost 3 bases, J lost 0 bases, and 15 bases lay in between. Germline CDR1 SNHLY, CDR2 FYNNEI. The CDR3: CASSDPGALSSYEQYF. The DNA for the CDR3 is TGTGCCAGCAGTGATCCAGGGGCTTTGAGCTCCTACGAGCAGTACTTC.

The gene calls are TRBV19 and TRBJ2-2; 10 bases are shared with TRBD2. CDR1 and CDR2 from the germline V gene are LNHDA and SQIVND (reference sequence). V trimming: 4 bases; J trimming: 5 bases; junction bases outside the gene matches: 4. CDR3 length equals 15 residues. The CDR3 DNA reads as TGTGCCAGTAGTAGTCTAGCGGGAGAAACCGGGGAGCTGTTTTTT. This translates into CASSSLAGETGELFF. The entire variable domain, with the rest obtained from reference TRBV19 and TRBJ2-2, is as follows: DGGITQSPKYLFRKEGQNVTLSCEQNLNHDAMYWYRQDPGQGLRLIYYSQIVNDFQKGDIAEGYSVSREKKESFPLTVTSAQKNPTAFYLCASSSLAGETGELFFGEGSRLTVL.

The chain joins TRBV5-1 to TRBJ1-6; D gene unclear. The CDR3 spans 17 residues. V was clipped by 0 bases and J by 7 bases, with 17 bases between them. Germline assignment: CDR1 SGHRS and CDR2 YFSETQ. The CDR3 sequence: CASSLEPAAAFNSPLHF. The CDR3 region has the DNA TGCGCCAGCAGCTTGGAACCGGCAGCGGCGTTCAATTCACCCCTCCACTTT.

V is TRBV9 and J is TRBJ1-5, with TRBD1 matching over 9 bases. The CDR3 is made up of 17 amino acids. CDR1 and CDR2 from the germline V gene are SGDLS and YYNGEE. V lost 4 bases to trimming and J lost 4 bases; unmatched junction nucleotides: 12. CDR3 coding DNA: TGTGCCAGCAGCCACGGGACAGGGACGGGAGGGAATCAGCCCCAGCATTTT. Translating it yields CASSHGTGTGGNQPQHF.

The chain couples TRBV6-5 to TRBJ1-4; a weak D match, TRBD1 (6 bases). Germline V gene lookup returns CDR1 MNHEY and CDR2 SVGAGI. The CDR3 has 12 amino acids. Trimming stripped 6 bases from V and 5 bases from J, with 7 bases between. The CDR3 DNA reads TGTGCCAGCAGACAGGGAAATGAAAAACTGTTTTTT. Translation: CASRQGNEKLFF.

This clone turned up a few times. This chain joins TRBV27 and TRBJ1-4; D possibly corresponds to TRBD1 (6 bases). V was clipped by 6 bases and J by 7 bases, with 15 bases between them. This CDR3 has 14 residues. Germline CDR1 is MNHEY and CDR2 is SMNVEV (reference sequence). The chain's CDR3 is CASSGTMNIEKLFF. In DNA, the CDR3 is TGTGCCAGCAGCGGGACAATGAATATTGAAAAACTGTTTTTT.

CDR3 loop: CASGQTSGRLGEQFF. The CDR3 coding sequence is TGTGCTAGTGGTCAGACTAGCGGGAGGTTGGGTGAGCAGTTCTTC. V and J are TRBV12-5 and TRBJ2-1, with TRBD2 matching 13 bases. The CDR3 runs to 15 residues. Per germline, CDR1 LGHNT and CDR2 FRNRAP. V was pared by 5 bases and J by 9 bases, with 7 bases of the junction left unmatched.

The chain combines TRBV3-1 (or the pseudogene TRBV3-2) with TRBJ2-1; 7 bases agree with TRBD1. The CDR3 consists of 21 residues. V lost 1 base and J lost 1; bases outside the gene matches: 19. The germline V gene encodes CDR1 LGHDT and CDR2 YNNKEL (reference sequence). CDR3 coding DNA: TGTGCCAGCAGCCAAGTCGGTGGGGCAGGGGGTATCGATTCGTCCTACAATGAGCAGTTCTTC. Amino acid sequence: CASSQVGGAGGIDSSYNEQFF.

The chain uses TRBV18 and TRBJ2-5, with 7 positions matching TRBD2. Per the germline V gene, CDR1 is KGHSH and CDR2 is LQKENI. CDR3 size: 13 residues. The trim removed 6 bases at V and 3 bases at J, leaving 4 bases unmatched. Here the CDR3 reads CASSRGFEETQYF. For the CDR3, the DNA is TGTGCCAGCTCGCGGGGGTTTGAAGAGACCCAGTACTTC. Full variable domain (remainder filled in from reference TRBV18 and TRBJ2-5): NAGVMQNPRHLVRRRGQEARLRCSPMKGHSHVYWYRQLPEEGLKFMVYLQKENIIDESGMPKERFSAEFPKEGPSILRIQQVVRGDSAAYFCASSRGFEETQYFGPGTRLLVL.

The chain carries TRBV19 and TRBJ1-5, with D uncertain. Looked up from germline, CDR1 is LNHDA and CDR2 is SQIVND (reference sequence). Trimming pared 6 bases from V and 3 bases from J, leaving 15 bases between. CDR3 length: 15 amino acids. The CDR3 DNA reads as TGTGCCAGTAGGCCACCCGTCGGGATCAATCAGCCCCAGCATTTT. It specifies CASRPPVGINQPQHF.

The rearrangement links TRBV27 to TRBJ2-1; D uncertain. The CDR3 loop spans 13 amino acids. Per germline, CDR1 MNHEY and CDR2 SMNVEV (reference sequence). Deletions cut 4 bases from V and 2 bases from J, with 6 bases between. The CDR3 DNA follows: TGTGCCAGCAGTTACCTAGCCTACAATGAGCAGTTCTTC. It yields the protein CASSYLAYNEQFF.

The chain recombines TRBV5-4 with TRBJ2-2; tentatively, D is TRBD2 (5 bases). Deletions cut 4 bases from V and 0 bases from J, with 13 bases between. This CDR3 has 16 residues. The V gene's germline CDR1 is SGHNT and CDR2 YYREEE (reference sequence). In nucleotides, the CDR3 is TGTGCCAGCAGCGCCGCGGGTGGCTCGAACACCGGGGAGCTGTTTTTT. Its translation: CASSAAGGSNTGELFF.

The chain uses TRBV7-9 and TRBJ2-5, with TRBD2 as a possible D gene (6 bases). This CDR3 spans 14 amino acids. The germline gives CDR1 SEHNR, CDR2 FQNEAQ (reference sequence). Trimming shortened V by 3 bases and J by 5 bases, and 13 bases separated the two germline ends. CDR3 bases: TGTGCCAGCAGCTTCGGGGGTTCGGGCGAGACCCAGTACTTC. This codes for CASSFGGSGETQYF.

The CDR3 DNA sequence: TGTGCCAGCAAAGGACTAGCGGGAGATACGCAGTATTTT. Its protein is CASKGLAGDTQYF. V and J are TRBV27 and TRBJ2-3, with 11 nucleotides matching TRBD2. The CDR3 runs 13 residues. V lost 7 bases and J lost 5; bases outside the gene matches: 2. CDR1 and CDR2 (germline): MNHEY, SMNVEV (reference sequence).

The DNA for the CDR3 is TGTGCCAGCAGCCTGCGGGGAACGGGGGAGACCCAGTACTTC. This codes for CASSLRGTGETQYF. V is TRBV5-5 and J is TRBJ2-5, with D possibly matching TRBD2 (6 bases). Germline V gene lookup returns CDR1 SGHKS and CDR2 YYEKEE (reference sequence). The CDR3 totals 14 residues. Deletions cut 4 bases from V and 5 bases from J, with 15 bases between. Supplemented by reference TRBV5-5 and TRBJ2-5, the full variable domain reads DAGVTQSPTHLIKTRGQQVTLRCSPISGHKSVSWYQQVLGQGPQFIFQYYEKEERGRGNFPDRFSARQFPNYSSELNVNALLLGDSALYLCASSLRGTGETQYFGPGTRLLVL.

The rearrangement uses TRBV19 and TRBJ2-3; D is uncertain. From germline, CDR1 is LNHDA and CDR2 SQIVND (reference sequence). The CDR3 runs 12 residues. V lost 2 bases and J lost 3, with 3 bases in between. The CDR3: CASSISTDTQYF. Written as DNA, the CDR3 is TGTGCCAGTAGTATATCGACAGATACGCAGTATTTT.

The genes are TRBV7-2 and TRBJ2-3, with 8 bases fitting TRBD2. The trim removed 5 bases at V and 2 bases at J, leaving 12 bases unmatched. This CDR3 region has 17 residues. The germline gives CDR1 SGHTA, CDR2 FQGNSA. The CDR3 here is CASSLRGAGGLTDTQYF. The CDR3 DNA follows: TGTGCCAGCAGCCTAAGGGGGGCGGGAGGCCTCACAGATACGCAGTATTTT.

The chain uses TRBV5-4 and TRBJ2-5; TRBD1 matches 9 bases. Germline V gives CDR1 SGHNT, CDR2 YYREEE (reference sequence). J gave up 7 bases and V 1 base, and 2 bases lay outside the gene matches. The CDR3 runs to 13 residues. CDR3 in DNA: TGTGCCAGCAGCTTGACGACAGGGGGGACCCAGTACTTC. Translating it yields CASSLTTGGTQYF.